This T cell receptor beta chain was sequenced for a study of blood T cells in healthy people across ages. Study results and caveats: Naive CD4+ cells and diversity were both higher in long-lived donors than in aged donors.

Primers used in a second PCR of roughly 6 to 11 cycles were a sample-barcoded 5' primer and a J-beta primer mix. A tag from a template-switch adaptor with 12 random nucleotides marked each cDNA molecule. MiXCR, applied by TCRdb to the 5' RACE reads, yields one record per CDR3 protein. The sample holds approximately 780,000 distinct CDR3 sequences, 20% to 30% seen once. Notes on this clonotype: Its antigen is as yet unknown.

V was trimmed by 3 bases and J by 1 base, leaving 4 bases between them. CDR1 is SEHNR and CDR2 is FQNEAQ in the germline V gene (reference sequence). The CDR3 has 13 amino acids. The same sample was also studied in work on T cells of mothers and their children. That report adds: For each mother, over 10 million TCR beta CDR3 reads were obtained, and for each child, 2.5 million to 3 million.

V gene TRBV7-9 combines with J gene TRBJ2-1, with D uncertain. The source material was blood. This sequence was found in a boy between 10 and 17 years old in good health. DNA of the CDR3: TGTGCCAGCAGCTTTCAGTCCTACAATGAGCAGTTCTTC. Translation: CASSFQSYNEQFF.